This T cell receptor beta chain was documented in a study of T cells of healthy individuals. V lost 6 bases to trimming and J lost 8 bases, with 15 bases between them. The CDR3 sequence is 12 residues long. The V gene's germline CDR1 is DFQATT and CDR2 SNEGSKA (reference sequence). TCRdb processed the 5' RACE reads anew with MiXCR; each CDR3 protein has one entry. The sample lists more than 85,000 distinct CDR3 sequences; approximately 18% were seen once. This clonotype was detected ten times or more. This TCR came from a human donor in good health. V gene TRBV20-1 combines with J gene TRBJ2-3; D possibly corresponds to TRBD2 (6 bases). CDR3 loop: CSAHSGRATQYF. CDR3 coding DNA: TGCAGTGCCCATAGCGGACGAGCTACGCAGTATTTT.